The 8 T cell receptor beta chains below come from one sample, sequenced in a study of CD4 T cells in relation to SARS-CoV-2 and coronaviruses. The antigens these receptors bind are not known. The table came from immunoSEQ multiplex PCR; TCRdb's copy has only in-frame clones and leaves some out. This sample carries approximately 36,000 clones, approximately 83% of them seen once, and the ten largest clones take 6% to 8%. The sample comprised naive CD4+ T cells from PBMCs, cultured in vitro. Subset described: naive CD4+ T cells isolated by negative enrichment. These receptors were taken from an adult with COVID-19.

This clone was observed a handful of times. V is TRBV7-9 and J is TRBJ2-2; possible D gene TRBD1, 6 bases. The CDR3 extends over 16 amino acids. With 0 bases removed from V and 1 base from J, the gap between germline ends came to 9 bases. The V gene's germline CDR1 is SEHNR and CDR2 FQNEAQ (reference sequence). This chain's CDR3 is CASSLAKGVNTGELFF. In DNA, the CDR3 is TGTGCCAGCAGCTTAGCAAAGGGGGTGAACACCGGGGAGCTGTTTTTT. Full variable domain (rest looked up from reference TRBV7-9 and TRBJ2-2): DTGVSQNPRHKITKRGQNVTFRCDPISEHNRLYWYRQTLGQGPEFLTYFQNEAQLEKSRLLSDRFSAERPKGSFSTLEIQRTEQGDSAMYLCASSLAKGVNTGELFFGEGSRLTVL.

V gene TRBV7-2 combines with J gene TRBJ2-3, with unresolved D. V lost 1 base and J 6 bases, leaving 8 bases between the germline ends. Per the germline V gene, CDR1 is SGHTA and CDR2 is FQGNSA. The CDR3 runs 13 residues. In DNA, the CDR3 is TGTGCCAGCAGCTTAGGGTTTGGCGATACGCAGTATTTT. Encoded protein: CASSLGFGDTQYF.

The rearrangement links TRBV28 to TRBJ1-1, with TRBD1 matching over 9 bases. With V trimmed by 6 bases and J by 11 bases, 13 bases remained unmatched. This CDR3 comprises 14 residues. Germline V lookup: CDR1 MDHEN, CDR2 SYDVKM. CDR3 residues: CASRPPGTGSHAFF. CDR3 in DNA: TGTGCCAGCAGGCCGCCCGGGACAGGGAGTCATGCTTTCTTT.

The chain is built from TRBV6-1 and TRBJ1-4; D not certain. V lost 0 bases to trimming and J lost 1 base, with 9 bases between them. This CDR3 spans 16 amino acids. Germline V gene data show CDR1 as MNHNS and CDR2 as SASEGT. CDR3 in amino acids: CASSEAPTVTNEKLFF. CDR3 nucleotide sequence: TGTGCCAGCAGTGAAGCGCCGACTGTAACTAATGAAAAACTGTTTTTT.

V and J are TRBV30 and TRBJ2-2; no firm D call. The V and J ends lost 4 bases and 4 bases respectively, with 13 bases between them. The CDR3 loop spans 14 amino acids. Germline lookup yields CDR1 GTSNPN and CDR2 SVGIG (reference sequence). CDR3 sequence reads: CAWTLIRSTGELFF. DNA for the CDR3: TGTGCCTGGACCCTAATCCGGTCCACCGGGGAGCTGTTTTTT.

CDR3 coding DNA: TGCGCCAGCAGTAGAGGTGAGACGAACACCGGGGAGCTGTTTTTT. Its translation is CASSRGETNTGELFF. J is TRBJ2-2 and V is TRBV4-1; D unresolved. Germline V gene data show CDR1 as MGHRA and CDR2 as YSYEKL. The CDR3 consists of 15 residues. The germline V and J ends were trimmed by 6 bases and 0 bases, with 11 bases remaining between them.

This sequence joins TRBV4-1 and TRBJ1-2; D is undetermined. Germline V gene data show CDR1 as MGHRA and CDR2 as YSYEKL. V shed 0 bases and J shed 8 bases, with 10 bases lying between them. The CDR3 covers 13 residues. This CDR3 reads CASSQDRTRGYTF. In DNA form, the CDR3 reads TGCGCCAGCAGCCAAGATCGAACACGCGGCTACACCTTC.

This clone was picked up one time. V is TRBV5-5 and J is TRBJ1-2, with unresolved D. This CDR3 spans 16 amino acids. Trimming left V 6 bases short and J 4 bases short, with 22 bases between. From germline, CDR1 is SGHKS and CDR2 YYEKEE (reference sequence). The DNA of the CDR3 is TGTGCCAGCAAACCCGCACCGGGAAAAACCACCTATGGCTACACCTTC. Protein: CASKPAPGKTTYGYTF.